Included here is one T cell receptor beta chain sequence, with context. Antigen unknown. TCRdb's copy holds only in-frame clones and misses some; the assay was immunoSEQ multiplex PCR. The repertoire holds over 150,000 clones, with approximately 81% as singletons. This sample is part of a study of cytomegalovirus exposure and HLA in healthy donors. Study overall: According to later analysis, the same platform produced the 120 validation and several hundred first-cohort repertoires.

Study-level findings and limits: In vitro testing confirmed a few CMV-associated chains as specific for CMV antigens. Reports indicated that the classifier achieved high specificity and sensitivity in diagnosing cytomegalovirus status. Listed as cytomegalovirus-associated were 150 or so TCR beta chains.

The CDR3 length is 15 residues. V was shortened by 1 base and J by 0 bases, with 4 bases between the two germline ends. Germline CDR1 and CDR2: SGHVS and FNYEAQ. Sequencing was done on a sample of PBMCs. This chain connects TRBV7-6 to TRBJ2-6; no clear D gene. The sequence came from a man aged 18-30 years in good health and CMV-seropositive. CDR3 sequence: CASSLESSGANVLTF. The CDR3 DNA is TGTGCCAGCAGCTTAGAGAGCTCTGGGGCCAACGTCCTGACTTTC.